This T cell receptor beta chain originates from a study of beta chain features in type 1 diabetes. Across the whole study: Age, gender and cell yields were similar between patients and healthy donors.

Study findings and constraints: High-TCR-expressing cells could be over-represented by cDNA sequencing. A pattern of fewer insertions and more deletions at VDJ junctions was seen in type 1 diabetes patients.

As every portion of the isolated RNA was reverse transcribed, the sequencing read expressed TCRB transcripts. Here immunoSEQ multiplex PCR was the method, and the copy in TCRdb shows in-frame clones only, minus some. The sample records 240,000 or so clones, roughly 30% being singletons. This clone has a count of ten or more. Its antigen is unidentified. Using CD45RO/CCR7/CD25/CD127/CD95/CD27, CD4+ naive, central memory, regulatory and stem cell-like memory cells were sorted. The CDR3 totals 13 residues. V lost 9 bases to trimming and J lost 5 bases, with 14 bases between them. Germline values: CDR1 SGHDN, CDR2 FVKESK.

This TCR came from a man aged 25-40 years in good health. V usage is TRBV14 and J usage is TRBJ2-1; no clear D gene. What was sequenced was central memory CD4+ T cells from blood. CDR3 loop: CASTISGNNEQFF. As DNA, the CDR3 is TGTGCCAGTACGATTAGTGGGAACAATGAGCAGTTCTTC.